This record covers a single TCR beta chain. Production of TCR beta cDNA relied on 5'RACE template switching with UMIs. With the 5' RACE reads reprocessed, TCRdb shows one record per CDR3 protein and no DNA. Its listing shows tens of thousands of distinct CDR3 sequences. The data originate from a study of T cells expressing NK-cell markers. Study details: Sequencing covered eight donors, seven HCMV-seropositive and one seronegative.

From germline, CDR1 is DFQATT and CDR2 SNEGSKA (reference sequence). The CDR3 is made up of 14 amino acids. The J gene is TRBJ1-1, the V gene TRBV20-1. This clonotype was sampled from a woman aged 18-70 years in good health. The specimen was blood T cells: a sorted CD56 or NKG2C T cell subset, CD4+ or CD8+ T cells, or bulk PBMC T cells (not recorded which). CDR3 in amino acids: CSARDVQLSTEAFF.